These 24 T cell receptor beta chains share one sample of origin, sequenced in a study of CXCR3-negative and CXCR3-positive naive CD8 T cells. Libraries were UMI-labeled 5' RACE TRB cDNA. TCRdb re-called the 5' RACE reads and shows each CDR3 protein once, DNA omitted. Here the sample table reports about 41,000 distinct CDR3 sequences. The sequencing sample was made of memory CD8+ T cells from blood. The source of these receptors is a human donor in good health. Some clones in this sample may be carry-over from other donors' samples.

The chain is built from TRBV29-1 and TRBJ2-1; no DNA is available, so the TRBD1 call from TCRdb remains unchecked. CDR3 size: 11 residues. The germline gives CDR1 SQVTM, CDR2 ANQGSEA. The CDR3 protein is CSVLLGGEQFF.

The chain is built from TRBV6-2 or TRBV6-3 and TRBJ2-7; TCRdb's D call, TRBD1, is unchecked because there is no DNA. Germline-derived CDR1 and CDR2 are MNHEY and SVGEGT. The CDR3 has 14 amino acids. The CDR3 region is CASSYRGQAYEQYF.

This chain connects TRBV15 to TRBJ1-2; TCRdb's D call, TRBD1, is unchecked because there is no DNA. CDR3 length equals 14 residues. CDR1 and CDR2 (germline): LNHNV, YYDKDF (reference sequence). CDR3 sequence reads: CATSAPSRDYGYTF.

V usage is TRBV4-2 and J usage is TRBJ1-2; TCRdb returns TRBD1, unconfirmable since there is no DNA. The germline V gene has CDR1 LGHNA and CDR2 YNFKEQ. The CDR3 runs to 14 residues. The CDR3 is CASSHRGGDYGYTF.

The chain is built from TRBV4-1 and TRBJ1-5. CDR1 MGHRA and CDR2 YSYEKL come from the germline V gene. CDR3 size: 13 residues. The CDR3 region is CASSQSLNQPQHF.

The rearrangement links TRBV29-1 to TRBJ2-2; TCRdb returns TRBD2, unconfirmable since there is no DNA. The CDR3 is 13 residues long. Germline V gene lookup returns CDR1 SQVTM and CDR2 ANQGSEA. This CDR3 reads CSVEWRVNGELFF.

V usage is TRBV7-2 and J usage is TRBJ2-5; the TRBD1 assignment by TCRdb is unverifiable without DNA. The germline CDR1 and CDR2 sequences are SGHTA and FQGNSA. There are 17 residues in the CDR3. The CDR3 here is CASRSPPGTGGQETQYF.

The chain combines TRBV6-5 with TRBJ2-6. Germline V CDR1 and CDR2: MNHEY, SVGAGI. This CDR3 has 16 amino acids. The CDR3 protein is CASESSSVSGANVLTF.

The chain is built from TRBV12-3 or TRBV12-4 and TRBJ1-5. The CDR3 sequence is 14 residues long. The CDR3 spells CASSLPEPNQPQHF.

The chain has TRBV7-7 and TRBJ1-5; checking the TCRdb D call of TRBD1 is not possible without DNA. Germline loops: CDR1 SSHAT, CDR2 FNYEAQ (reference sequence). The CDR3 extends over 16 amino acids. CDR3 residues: CASSPTGTGGNQPQHF.

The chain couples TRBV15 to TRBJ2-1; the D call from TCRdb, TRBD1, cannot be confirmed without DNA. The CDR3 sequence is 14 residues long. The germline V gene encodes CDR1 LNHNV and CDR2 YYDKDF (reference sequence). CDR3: CATSIRDRGNEQFF.

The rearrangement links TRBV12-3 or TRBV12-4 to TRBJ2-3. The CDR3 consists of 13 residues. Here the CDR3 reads CASSFDPLDTQYF.

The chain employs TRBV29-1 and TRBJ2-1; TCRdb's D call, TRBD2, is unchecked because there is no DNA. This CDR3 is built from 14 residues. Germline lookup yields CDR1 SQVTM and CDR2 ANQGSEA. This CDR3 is CSVIGTSGNNEQFF.

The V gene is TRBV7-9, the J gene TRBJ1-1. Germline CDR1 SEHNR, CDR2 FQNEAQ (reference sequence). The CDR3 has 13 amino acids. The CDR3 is CASSSYGNTEAFF.

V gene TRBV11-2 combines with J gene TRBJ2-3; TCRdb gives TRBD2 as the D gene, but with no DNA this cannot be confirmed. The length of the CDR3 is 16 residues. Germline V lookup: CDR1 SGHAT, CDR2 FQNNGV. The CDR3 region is CASSTGLAVSTDTQYF.

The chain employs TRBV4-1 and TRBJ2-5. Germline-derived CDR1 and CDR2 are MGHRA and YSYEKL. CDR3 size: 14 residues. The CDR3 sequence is CASSQGLMEETQYF.

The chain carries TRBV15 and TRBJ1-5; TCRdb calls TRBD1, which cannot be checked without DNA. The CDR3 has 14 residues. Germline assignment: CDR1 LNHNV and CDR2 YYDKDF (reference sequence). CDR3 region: CATSRGTVDQPQHF.

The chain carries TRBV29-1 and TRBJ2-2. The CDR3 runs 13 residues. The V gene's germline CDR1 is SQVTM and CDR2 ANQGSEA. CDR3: CSASDGNTGELFF.

The chain's CDR3 is CASSPRTDPYEQYF. The V gene is TRBV9, the J gene TRBJ2-7. CDR3 length: 14 amino acids. CDR1 SGDLS and CDR2 YYNGEE come from the germline V gene.

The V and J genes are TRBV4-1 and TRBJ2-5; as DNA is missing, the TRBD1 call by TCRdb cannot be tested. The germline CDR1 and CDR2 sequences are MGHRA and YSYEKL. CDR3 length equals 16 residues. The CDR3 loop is CASSLYPGQGGETQYF.

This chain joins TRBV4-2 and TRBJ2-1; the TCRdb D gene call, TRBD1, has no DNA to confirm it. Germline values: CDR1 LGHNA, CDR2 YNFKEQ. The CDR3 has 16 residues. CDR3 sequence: CASSQEGGAWVNEQFF.

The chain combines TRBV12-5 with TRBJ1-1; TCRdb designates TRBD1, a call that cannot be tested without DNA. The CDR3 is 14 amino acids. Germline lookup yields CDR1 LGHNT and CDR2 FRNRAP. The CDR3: CASGQPQGAAEAFF.

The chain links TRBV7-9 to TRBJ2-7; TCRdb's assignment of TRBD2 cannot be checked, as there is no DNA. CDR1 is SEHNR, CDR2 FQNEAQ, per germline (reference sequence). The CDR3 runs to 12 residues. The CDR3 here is CASSSGVREQYF.

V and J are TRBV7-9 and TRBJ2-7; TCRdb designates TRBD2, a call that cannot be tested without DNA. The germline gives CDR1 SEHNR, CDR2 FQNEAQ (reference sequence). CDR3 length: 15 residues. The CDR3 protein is CASSGLEGRPYEQYF.